These 32 T cell receptor beta chains were sequenced from one sample in a study of blood T cell repertoires in COVID-19. The method was immunoSEQ multiplex PCR; TCRdb's version includes in-frame clones alone and lacks a portion of them. The sample lists roughly 520,000 clones; roughly 90% were seen once. Sequencing was carried out using PBMCs or T cells enriched from blood (not recorded which). Receptors originate from a woman aged 40 to 50 who had recovered from COVID-19.

The CDR3 coding sequence is TGTGCCAGTAGTATAGGATGGTGGGACAGGGCTATGAACACTGAAGCTTTCTTT. It is translated as CASSIGWWDRAMNTEAFF. This rearrangement joins TRBV19 to TRBJ1-1; 9 bases map to TRBD1. Germline V lookup: CDR1 LNHDA, CDR2 SQIVND (reference sequence). Germline trimming cut 1 base from V and 0 bases from J; bases unmatched to any gene: 9. This CDR3 spans 18 amino acids.

This chain connects TRBV2 to TRBJ1-1; possibly TRBD1 for D (6 bases). V lost 10 bases and J lost 1, with 19 bases in between. CDR1 and CDR2 (germline): SNHLY, FYNNEI. This CDR3 region has 15 residues. CDR3 sequence (DNA): TGTGCCACTACCTGGGACATTGATACGAACACTGAAGCTTTCTTT. Protein: CATTWDIDTNTEAFF.

This chain links TRBV7-9 with TRBJ2-5; the D gene is possibly TRBD1 (6 bases). This CDR3 spans 14 amino acids. V gave up 1 base and J gave up 4 bases, with 10 bases separating them. Per germline, CDR1 SEHNR and CDR2 FQNEAQ (reference sequence). The CDR3 bases are TGTGCCAGCAGCTTAGGGGGGCGCGCAGAGACCCAGTACTTC. Amino acids: CASSLGGRAETQYF.

CDR3 nucleotides: TGTGCCAGCAGTCGAGTTGGTGGGAACACTGAAGCTTTCTTT. This sequence encodes CASSRVGGNTEAFF. The V gene is TRBV11-2, the J gene TRBJ1-1; D ambiguous. The V end lost 6 bases, the J end lost 1 base, and 12 bases lay between the germline ends. The CDR3 loop spans 14 amino acids. Germline lookup yields CDR1 SGHAT and CDR2 FQNNGV.

The chain has TRBV9 and TRBJ2-7, with a possible D match to TRBD1 (5 bases). This CDR3 is built from 13 residues. Between the trimmed V and J ends, which lost 2 bases and 3 bases, there was a span of 9 bases. Per germline, CDR1 SGDLS and CDR2 YYNGEE. DNA for the CDR3: TGTGCCAGCAGCGTCACCCAGGGCTACGAGCAGTACTTC. Its translation is CASSVTQGYEQYF.

The genes are TRBV11-2 and TRBJ2-2, with D possibly matching TRBD1 (6 bases). The CDR3 runs to 16 residues. V was pared by 3 bases and J by 0 bases, with 11 bases between. Per germline, CDR1 SGHAT and CDR2 FQNNGV. The CDR3 DNA follows: TGTGCCAGCAGCTTTGGGACACTATCGAACACCGGGGAGCTGTTTTTT. It translates to CASSFGTLSNTGELFF.

Here the CDR3 reads CASSLSYQAIYGYTF. In nucleotides, the CDR3 is TGTGCCAGCAGTTTATCATACCAAGCCATCTATGGCTACACCTTC. V gene TRBV27 combines with J gene TRBJ1-2; D ambiguous. This CDR3 is 15 amino acids long. The V end lost 0 bases, the J end lost 4 bases, and 12 bases lay between the germline ends. Germline CDR1 is MNHEY and CDR2 is SMNVEV (reference sequence).

J is TRBJ1-5 and V is TRBV5-8; D unresolved. Germline lookup yields CDR1 SGHTS and CDR2 YDEGEE. The CDR3 is 14 amino acids. Trimming left V 1 base short and J 1 base short, with 6 bases between. The CDR3 DNA is TGTGCCAGCAGCTTGCTGAGGAGCAATCAGCCCCAGCATTTT. Protein: CASSLLRSNQPQHF. Combining the CDR3 with reference TRBV5-8 and TRBJ1-5 gives the whole variable domain EAGVTQSPTHLIKTRGQQATLRCSPISGHTSVYWYQQALGLGLQFLLWYDEGEERNRGNFPPRFSGRQFPNYSSELNVNALELEDSALYLCASSLLRSNQPQHFGDGTRLSIL.

The sample holds one count of this clone. J is TRBJ2-3 and V is TRBV11-3; 8 nucleotides align to TRBD2. V lost 1 base to trimming and J lost 10 bases; unmatched junction nucleotides: 4. This CDR3 is built from 13 residues. In germline, CDR1 is SGHNT, CDR2 YENEEA. CDR3 nucleotide sequence: TGTGCCAGCAGCTTAGTGGCCGGGGGGGCGCAGTATTTT. Its translation: CASSLVAGGAQYF.

This chain uses TRBV27 with TRBJ2-1; D possibly corresponds to TRBD2 (6 bases). The CDR3 has 17 amino acids. V was shortened by 4 bases and J by 2 bases, with 18 bases between the two germline ends. Germline CDR1 MNHEY, CDR2 SMNVEV (reference sequence). In nucleotides, the CDR3 is TGTGCCAGCAGTTCCAATCAGAGGCGGGGACCCTACAATGAGCAGTTCTTC. Its protein product is CASSSNQRRGPYNEQFF.

The chain carries TRBV11-2 and TRBJ2-5, with 9 bases that match TRBD1. After removal of 3 bases from V and 7 bases from J, the junction contained 3 bases not matched to a gene. The CDR3 is made up of 13 amino acids. Germline CDR1 and CDR2: SGHAT and FQNNGV. The CDR3 sequence: CASSLEQGATQYF. CDR3 nucleotides: TGTGCCAGCAGCTTGGAACAGGGGGCGACCCAGTACTTC.

The chain uses TRBV4-2 and TRBJ2-3, with 7 bases that match TRBD2. The length of the CDR3 is 16 residues. Losses at the gene ends were 0 bases for V and 7 bases for J; bases not matched to a gene: 10. In germline, CDR1 is LGHNA, CDR2 YNFKEQ. The CDR3 spells CASSQDVGLADYTQYF. The CDR3 region has the DNA TGTGCCAGCAGCCAAGATGTAGGGCTAGCGGATTATACGCAGTATTTT.

The V gene is TRBV6-2 or TRBV6-3, the J gene TRBJ2-2, with D possibly being TRBD1 (6 bases). Germline CDR1 and CDR2: MNHEY and SVGEGT. Trimming cost V 5 bases and J 7 bases, with 20 bases left between them. This CDR3 comprises 16 residues. CDR3 loop: CASSLRRGSQGGELFF. The CDR3 region has the DNA TGTGCCAGCAGTCTTAGAAGGGGGTCCCAAGGCGGGGAGCTGTTTTTT.

This clone was recorded once. The chain has TRBV7-9 and TRBJ2-1, with a possible D match to TRBD2 (6 bases). Looked up from germline, CDR1 is SEHNR and CDR2 is FQNEAQ (reference sequence). The ends were cut back, 5 bases at V and 3 bases at J, with 14 bases in the middle. This CDR3 spans 15 amino acids. CDR3 DNA sequence: TGTGCCAGCAGCCCCCCGGGGGACCACTACAATGAGCAGTTCTTC. Amino acids: CASSPPGDHYNEQFF.

In its sample, this clone was seen once. The V call is TRBV7-9, the J call TRBJ2-5; a weak D match, TRBD1 (6 bases). The V end lost 3 bases, the J end lost 2 bases, and 16 bases lay between the germline ends. Germline CDR1 is SEHNR and CDR2 is FQNEAQ (reference sequence). The CDR3 is 16 residues long. The DNA of the CDR3 is TGTGCCAGCAGCTTCGTGAATATACAGGGACAAGAGACCCAGTACTTC. This gives the protein CASSFVNIQGQETQYF.

The chain couples TRBV27 to TRBJ1-1; a possible D gene is TRBD1 (6 bases). Germline CDR1 MNHEY, CDR2 SMNVEV (reference sequence). The CDR3 spans 15 residues. The V gene lost 2 bases and the J gene lost 4 bases, with 14 bases spanning the gap. The CDR3 DNA sequence: TGTGCCAGCAGTTTAAGACGAGGGGGTTCCACTGAAGCTTTCTTT. Protein: CASSLRRGGSTEAFF.

The rearrangement joins TRBV29-1 to TRBJ2-6; 7 positions agree with TRBD1. The CDR3 contains 15 residues. The germline CDR1 and CDR2 sequences are SQVTM and ANQGSEA. Unmatched junction bases numbered 4, after V lost 4 bases and J lost 1 base. CDR3 protein: CSVGRTGSGANVLTF. Written as DNA, the CDR3 is TGCAGCGTTGGCCGGACAGGTTCTGGGGCCAACGTCCTGACTTTC. Combining the CDR3 with reference TRBV29-1 and TRBJ2-6 gives the whole variable domain SAVISQKPSRDICQRGTSLTIQCQVDSQVTMMFWYRQQPGQSLTLIATANQGSEATYESGFVIDKFPISRPNLTFSTLTVSNMSPEDSSIYLCSVGRTGSGANVLTFGAGSRLTVL.

This sequence joins TRBV11-2 and TRBJ1-1; D uncertain. CDR3 size: 14 residues. Trimming pared 1 base from V and 6 bases from J, leaving 12 bases between. Germline V gives CDR1 SGHAT, CDR2 FQNNGV. The CDR3 protein is CASSLGPPQSEAFF. CDR3 bases: TGTGCCAGCAGCTTAGGGCCACCCCAATCTGAAGCTTTCTTT.

The chain links TRBV10-2 to TRBJ2-5; maybe TRBD1 (5 bases). Germline V gene lookup returns CDR1 WSHSY and CDR2 SAAADI. This CDR3 region has 13 residues. Trimming cost V 4 bases and J 3 bases, with 9 bases left between them. The CDR3 here is CASSVGREETQYF. The CDR3 DNA is TGCGCCAGCAGTGTGGGCAGGGAAGAGACCCAGTACTTC.

The chain uses TRBV28 and TRBJ2-7, with 9 bases lining up with TRBD1. CDR1 MDHEN and CDR2 SYDVKM come from the germline V gene. This CDR3 region has 14 residues. The V gene end was trimmed by 4 bases and the J gene end by 3 bases; junction bases not matched to a gene: 4. For the CDR3, the DNA is TGTGCCAGCAGTTACGCGGACAGGGGCTACGAGCAGTACTTC. As protein: CASSYADRGYEQYF.

The V and J genes are TRBV6-2 or TRBV6-3 and TRBJ1-1; 8 bases line up with TRBD1. Germline loops: CDR1 MNHEY, CDR2 SVGEGT. V lost 6 bases to trimming and J lost 8 bases; unmatched junction nucleotides: 8. The CDR3 spans 13 residues. DNA for the CDR3: TGTGCCAGCAGCCCGACAGGGGAGGGGGAAGCTTTCTTT. Protein: CASSPTGEGEAFF.

In this sample, this clone turned up once. The rearrangement links TRBV5-4 to TRBJ1-2; 12 positions match TRBD1. The CDR3 extends over 16 amino acids. With V trimmed by 5 bases and J by 8 bases, 13 bases remained unmatched. Germline V gives CDR1 SGHNT, CDR2 YYREEE (reference sequence). CDR3 bases: TGTGCCAGCAGGGCCAGTGGGACAGGGGGCCTGGGAGGCTACACCTTC. It is translated as CASRASGTGGLGGYTF.

The J gene is TRBJ1-2, the V gene TRBV4-1; no definite D call. Germline assignment: CDR1 MGHRA and CDR2 YSYEKL. The CDR3 runs to 17 residues. The V end was cut by 1 base, the J end by 4 bases, with 19 bases between. The CDR3 DNA follows: TGCGCCAGCAGCCAAGTTGCCACGAGGGAGAAACTCTATGGCTACACCTTC. Encoded protein: CASSQVATREKLYGYTF.

The chain joins TRBV4-3 to TRBJ1-5; D unresolved. The CDR3 is 15 amino acids. The V end lost 0 bases, the J end lost 3 bases, and 9 bases lay between the germline ends. Germline lookup yields CDR1 LGHNA and CDR2 YSLEER. The CDR3 DNA is TGCGCCAGCAGCCAAGATTACGGTAACAATCAGCCCCAGCATTTT. The encoded protein is CASSQDYGNNQPQHF.

The rearrangement joins TRBV5-1 to TRBJ2-5; possible D gene TRBD2, 6 bases. There are 14 residues in the CDR3. V shed 0 bases and J shed 5 bases, with 11 bases lying between them. The V gene's germline CDR1 is SGHRS and CDR2 YFSETQ. CDR3 loop: CASSLGRDWETQYF. CDR3 sequence (DNA): TGCGCCAGCAGCTTGGGGAGGGATTGGGAGACCCAGTACTTC. Combining the CDR3 with reference TRBV5-1 and TRBJ2-5 gives the whole variable domain KAGVTQTPRYLIKTRGQQVTLSCSPISGHRSVSWYQQTPGQGLQFLFEYFSETQRNKGNFPGRFSGRQFSNSRSEMNVSTLELGDSALYLCASSLGRDWETQYFGPGTRLLVL.

V and J are TRBV7-2 and TRBJ1-1; tentative D call: TRBD1 (5 bases). The CDR3 length is 11 residues. Trimming took off 5 bases at V and 8 bases at J, with 9 bases between the two ends. Germline V gene data show CDR1 as SGHTA and CDR2 as FQGNSA. The CDR3 nucleotides read TGTGCCAGCAGCGTAAGGACAGAAGCTTTCTTT. This codes for CASSVRTEAFF.

The J gene is TRBJ1-1, the V gene TRBV5-1, with D tentatively TRBD1 (6 bases). The CDR3 sequence is 14 residues long. Germline V CDR1 and CDR2: SGHRS, YFSETQ. The germline V and J ends were trimmed by 0 bases and 2 bases, with 8 bases remaining between them. Written as DNA, the CDR3 is TGCGCCAGCAGCTTGGGGACAGTTAACACTGAAGCTTTCTTT. Translating gives CASSLGTVNTEAFF.

This sequence joins TRBV27 and TRBJ2-1, with 13 bases aligning to TRBD2. There are 17 residues in the CDR3. V trimming: 3 bases; J trimming: 0 bases; junction bases outside the gene matches: 2. Germline V gene data show CDR1 as MNHEY and CDR2 as SMNVEV (reference sequence). DNA of the CDR3: TGTGCCAGCAGTTTTCGGACTAGCGGGAGCTCCTACAATGAGCAGTTCTTC. Translated: CASSFRTSGSSYNEQFF.

The rearrangement uses TRBV12-3 or TRBV12-4 and TRBJ2-7; D is uncertain. The CDR3 is 12 amino acids. V was clipped by 1 base and J by 2 bases, with 3 bases between them. The CDR3 spells CASSLVTYEQYF. Here the CDR3 DNA reads TGTGCCAGCAGTTTAGTAACCTACGAGCAGTACTTC.

The rearrangement uses TRBV29-1 and TRBJ1-1; unclear D gene. The CDR3 consists of 12 residues. With 2 bases removed from V and 10 bases from J, the gap between germline ends came to 14 bases. Per germline, CDR1 SQVTM and CDR2 ANQGSEA. The CDR3 reads CSVERNLAGAFF. CDR3 nucleotide sequence: TGCAGCGTTGAACGAAACCTGGCGGGAGCTTTCTTT.

CDR3 sequence reads: CASSQATVDNEQFF. CDR3 DNA: TGTGCCAGCAGCCAAGCGACAGTTGACAATGAGCAGTTCTTC. This chain links TRBV3-1 (or the pseudogene TRBV3-2) with TRBJ2-1; TRBD1 might be the D (5 bases). This CDR3 spans 14 amino acids. The V and J ends lost 1 base and 5 bases respectively, with 9 bases between them. Per germline, CDR1 LGHDT and CDR2 YNNKEL (reference sequence).

The gene calls are TRBV6-1 and TRBJ2-5; tentative D call: TRBD1 (5 bases). The CDR3 is 15 amino acids. V was cut by 1 base and J by 0 bases, with 9 bases left in between. Germline CDR1 reads MNHNS; CDR2 reads SASEGT. CDR3 nucleotides: TGTGCCAGCAGTGAAGTTCCAGGGTACCAAGAGACCCAGTACTTC. It codes for CASSEVPGYQETQYF.